Each of the 25 T cell receptor beta chains below was sequenced from the same sample in a study of Tregs in tolerant kidney transplant recipients. Using immunoSEQ multiplex PCR, the repertoire was profiled, and TCRdb retains in-frame clones only, with some absent. The sample holds over 50,000 clones, more than 70% seen once. Sample: CD4+ T cells from blood. These receptors all stem from a human donor in good health.

CDR3 sequence (DNA): TGCAGTGCTAACAGAGGGAACATTCAGTACTTC. This encodes CSANRGNIQYF. The rearrangement uses TRBV20-1 and TRBJ2-4, with D possibly TRBD2 on 5 matching bases. CDR1 is DFQATT and CDR2 is SNEGSKA in the germline V gene (reference sequence). This CDR3 has 11 amino acids. The V end was cut by 4 bases, the J end by 7 bases, with 8 bases between.

The chain is built from TRBV7-2 and TRBJ2-1; no clear D gene. CDR1 and CDR2 (germline): SGHTA, FQGNSA. The CDR3 sequence is 11 residues long. V lost 1 base, J lost 11 bases, and 6 bases lay in between. CDR3 in amino acids: CASSLEQKQFF. As DNA, the CDR3 is TGTGCCAGCAGCTTAGAACAGAAGCAGTTCTTC.

This rearrangement joins TRBV29-1 to TRBJ1-2; D is perhaps TRBD1 (6 bases). V was shortened by 1 base and J by 6 bases, with 12 bases between the two germline ends. CDR3 length: 13 residues. CDR1 is SQVTM and CDR2 is ANQGSEA in the germline V gene. Here the CDR3 DNA reads TGCAGCGTTGAAGCGGCCAGGGGTGATGGCTACACCTTC. It codes for CSVEAARGDGYTF.

This clone was detected a few times. V usage is TRBV5-6 and J usage is TRBJ1-2, with a tentative D call TRBD1 (5 bases). The CDR3 runs 11 residues. Germline loops: CDR1 SGHDT, CDR2 YYEEEE. Deletions cut 4 bases from V and 8 bases from J, with 9 bases between. CDR3 coding DNA: TGTGCCAGCAGCCTTTCAGGGGGCTACACCTTC. It is translated as CASSLSGGYTF.

The CDR3 nucleotides are TGTGCCAGCAGCTTAAGAGGGGCTAATCTAGCTTTCTTT. It yields the protein CASSLRGANLAFF. V usage is TRBV11-1 and J usage is TRBJ1-1, with D perhaps TRBD1 (5 bases). This CDR3 contains 13 residues. Germline CDR1 and CDR2: SGHAT and FQDESV (reference sequence). Trimming stripped 2 bases from V and 10 bases from J, with 14 bases between. Based on the CDR3 plus reference TRBV11-1 and TRBJ1-1, the full variable domain is EAEVAQSPRYKITEKSQAVAFWCDPISGHATLYWYRQILGQGPELLVQFQDESVVDDSQLPKDRFSAERLKGVDSTLKIQPAELGDSAMYLCASSLRGANLAFFGQGTRLTVV.

This clone was detected only a few times. V usage is TRBV6-5 and J usage is TRBJ1-3; 7 bases align to TRBD1. This CDR3 contains 15 residues. The V and J ends lost 4 bases and 3 bases, in that order; junction bases with no gene match: 6. Germline values: CDR1 MNHEY, CDR2 SVGAGI. CDR3 coding DNA: TGTGCCAGCAGTTTCGCGACAGGGATTGGAAACACCATATATTTT. Protein: CASSFATGIGNTIYF.

This chain connects TRBV7-6 to TRBJ2-1; D remains ambiguous. From germline, CDR1 is SGHVS and CDR2 FNYEAQ. The length of the CDR3 is 12 residues. The V and J ends lost 5 bases and 8 bases respectively, with 10 bases between them. DNA for the CDR3: TGTGCCAGCAGCGGCGAGCTGGATGAGCAGTTCTTC. The encoded protein is CASSGELDEQFF.

This clone was counted once. The chain couples TRBV12-2 to TRBJ1-6. TRBV12-2 is a pseudogene. The CDR3 has 16 amino acids. CDR3 coding DNA: TGTGCAAGTCGCTTACGACTGAGCTCCTATAATTCACCCCTCCACTTT. Amino acids: CASRLRLSSYNSPLHF.

The chain has TRBV7-9 and TRBJ1-4; D is uncertain. The germline V gene has CDR1 SEHNR and CDR2 FQNEAQ (reference sequence). V was clipped by 1 base and J by 14 bases, with 11 bases between them. This CDR3 is built from 12 residues. The chain's CDR3 is CASSLGRRDLFF. Written as DNA, the CDR3 is TGTGCCAGCAGCTTAGGACGGAGAGATCTGTTTTTT.

This chain joins TRBV7-9 and TRBJ1-3; D is perhaps TRBD1 (5 bases). V was shortened by 1 base and J by 8 bases, with 12 bases between the two germline ends. The germline gives CDR1 SEHNR, CDR2 FQNEAQ (reference sequence). The CDR3 is made up of 14 amino acids. Written as DNA, the CDR3 is TGTGCCAGCAGCTTAGTCGGTGGGGGAGACACCATATATTTT. Its translation is CASSLVGGGDTIYF. Variable domain in full (rest from reference TRBV7-9 and TRBJ1-3): DTGVSQNPRHKITKRGQNVTFRCDPISEHNRLYWYRQTLGQGPEFLTYFQNEAQLEKSRLLSDRFSAERPKGSFSTLEIQRTEQGDSAMYLCASSLVGGGDTIYFGEGSWLTVV.

The chain recombines TRBV19 with TRBJ1-2; no reliable D call. The CDR3 is 12 amino acids. V gave up 7 bases and J gave up 2 bases, with 8 bases separating them. Germline V gene data show CDR1 as LNHDA and CDR2 as SQIVND (reference sequence). The CDR3 sequence is CASKEGNYGYTF. The CDR3 coding sequence is TGTGCCAGTAAGGAGGGAAACTATGGCTACACCTTC.

V is TRBV7-9 and J is TRBJ2-5; D perhaps matches TRBD2 (7 bases). Germline V gene sequence: CDR1 SEHNR, CDR2 FQNEAQ (reference sequence). Trimming cost V 5 bases and J 5 bases, with 21 bases left between them. The CDR3 consists of 16 residues. This CDR3 reads CASSPGAAGARETQYF. CDR3 nucleotides: TGTGCCAGCAGCCCAGGGGCCGCGGGGGCAAGGGAGACCCAGTACTTC.

V gene TRBV7-9 combines with J gene TRBJ2-3, with TRBD1 identical over 10 bases. CDR3 length equals 13 residues. CDR1 and CDR2 from the germline V gene are SEHNR and FQNEAQ (reference sequence). Germline trimming cut 4 bases from V and 9 bases from J; bases unmatched to any gene: 4. The CDR3 reads CASSSRDRGTQYF. Here the CDR3 DNA reads TGTGCCAGCAGCTCGAGGGACAGGGGAACGCAGTATTTT.

The rearrangement links TRBV19 to TRBJ1-2; D is perhaps TRBD1 (6 bases). Germline CDR1 is LNHDA and CDR2 is SQIVND (reference sequence). CDR3 length: 15 residues. V was pared by 6 bases and J by 8 bases, with 22 bases between. Here the CDR3 reads CASSHLGGETGGYTF. DNA for the CDR3: TGTGCCAGTAGCCACCTCGGGGGGGAGACAGGCGGCTACACCTTC.

The CDR3 DNA is TGTGCCAGTAGCCCCGGGACTAGCGGCTTCCAGAGTGAGCAGTTCTTC. Its protein product is CASSPGTSGFQSEQFF. This chain uses TRBV19 with TRBJ2-1; 11 nucleotides line up with TRBD2. With V trimmed by 6 bases and J by 9 bases, 13 bases remained unmatched. The CDR3 is 16 amino acids. Germline V gene sequence: CDR1 LNHDA, CDR2 SQIVND (reference sequence). The variable domain in full, completed from reference TRBV19 and TRBJ2-1, reads DGGITQSPKYLFRKEGQNVTLSCEQNLNHDAMYWYRQDPGQGLRLIYYSQIVNDFQKGDIAEGYSVSREKKESFPLTVTSAQKNPTAFYLCASSPGTSGFQSEQFFGPGTRLTVL.

This clone was seen once. This chain uses TRBV7-5 with TRBJ1-5; the D call TRBD1 from the table was never checked on the DNA. TRBV7-5 is a recognized pseudogene. The CDR3 length is 17 residues. The CDR3, as DNA: TGTGCCAGAAGCTTAGCGTGGACAGGGGGCGTTTGTCAGCCCCAGCATTTT. Residues: CARSLAWTGGVCQPQHF.

The chain recombines TRBV23-1 with TRBJ2-5; 9 bases fit TRBD1. TRBV23-1 is recorded as an ORF, its role being uncertain. This CDR3 has 14 residues. The junction had 4 bases not matched to a gene; V was cut back by 6 bases and J by 2 bases. CDR3 sequence: CASRRDRVQETQYF. As DNA, the CDR3 is TGCGCCAGCAGGAGGGACAGGGTACAAGAGACCCAGTACTTC.

This clone rates as medium-sized. The rearrangement joins TRBV6-6 to TRBJ2-3, with D possibly matching TRBD1 (5 bases). This CDR3 spans 15 amino acids. Germline V gene lookup returns CDR1 MNHNY and CDR2 SVGAGI (reference sequence). Trimming removed 2 bases at V and 3 bases at J, with 12 bases between. CDR3 nucleotide sequence: TGTGCCAGCAGTTACGGGGCAGGCGGAACAGATACGCAGTATTTT. Protein product: CASSYGAGGTDTQYF.

This rearrangement joins TRBV7-2 to TRBJ2-1; 7 bases map to TRBD1. There are 15 residues in the CDR3. Germline CDR1 SGHTA, CDR2 FQGNSA. J was trimmed by 12 bases and V by 6 bases; bases with no gene match: 17. The CDR3 here is CASSFTGTASSGQFF. The CDR3 DNA reads as TGTGCCAGCAGTTTTACTGGGACAGCTTCCTCGGGGCAGTTCTTC.

The V gene is TRBV19, the J gene TRBJ1-4; weak D call: TRBD1 (5 bases). Deletions cut 11 bases from V and 7 bases from J, with 17 bases between. Germline lookup yields CDR1 LNHDA and CDR2 SQIVND (reference sequence). The CDR3 has 13 amino acids. CDR3 region: CASHRRGFEKLFF. CDR3 nucleotides: TGTGCCTCCCACCGAAGGGGTTTTGAAAAACTGTTTTTT.

The chain employs TRBV7-8 and TRBJ2-3; 8 nucleotides match TRBD2. Germline-derived CDR1 and CDR2 are SGHVS and FQNEAQ. V lost 1 base and J lost 4; bases outside the gene matches: 7. The CDR3 extends over 16 amino acids. The chain's CDR3 is CASSLDANGGADTQYF. The CDR3 DNA follows: TGTGCCAGCAGCTTAGACGCCAACGGGGGGGCAGATACGCAGTATTTT.

About this clone itself: Additional DNA sequences in this sample encode the identical CDR3. The chain carries TRBV19 and TRBJ1-5, with TRBD1 identical over 9 bases. The CDR3 has 13 amino acids. J lost 4 bases, V lost 6 bases, and 1 base had no gene match. Germline lookup yields CDR1 LNHDA and CDR2 SQIVND (reference sequence). CDR3 protein: CASRGQGNQPQHF. CDR3 DNA sequence: TGTGCCAGTAGGGGACAGGGAAATCAGCCCCAGCATTTT.

The chain is built from TRBV9 and TRBJ2-7; 8 nucleotides match TRBD2. The germline V gene encodes CDR1 SGDLS and CDR2 YYNGEE. V gave up 0 bases and J gave up 0 bases; unmatched junction bases: 5. This CDR3 region has 16 residues. The CDR3 is CASSVVDSGDSYEQYF. CDR3 sequence (DNA): TGTGCCAGCAGCGTAGTGGATAGCGGGGACTCCTACGAGCAGTACTTC.

V is TRBV18 and J is TRBJ1-1, with 7 bases matching TRBD1. Per germline, CDR1 KGHSH and CDR2 LQKENI. V trimming: 3 bases; J trimming: 1 base; junction bases outside the gene matches: 8. The CDR3 sequence is 16 residues long. The DNA of the CDR3 is TGTGCCAGCTCACCGGACCCAGGGGGGACGAACACTGAAGCTTTCTTT. This sequence encodes CASSPDPGGTNTEAFF.

The rearrangement joins TRBV6-6 to TRBJ1-5; D ambiguous. V was cut by 0 bases and J by 7 bases, with 16 bases left in between. The germline V gene encodes CDR1 MNHNY and CDR2 SVGAGI (reference sequence). The CDR3 consists of 16 residues. CDR3: CASSYSPGGSWQPQHF. As DNA, the CDR3 is TGTGCCAGCAGTTACTCACCGGGAGGGTCGTGGCAGCCCCAGCATTTT.